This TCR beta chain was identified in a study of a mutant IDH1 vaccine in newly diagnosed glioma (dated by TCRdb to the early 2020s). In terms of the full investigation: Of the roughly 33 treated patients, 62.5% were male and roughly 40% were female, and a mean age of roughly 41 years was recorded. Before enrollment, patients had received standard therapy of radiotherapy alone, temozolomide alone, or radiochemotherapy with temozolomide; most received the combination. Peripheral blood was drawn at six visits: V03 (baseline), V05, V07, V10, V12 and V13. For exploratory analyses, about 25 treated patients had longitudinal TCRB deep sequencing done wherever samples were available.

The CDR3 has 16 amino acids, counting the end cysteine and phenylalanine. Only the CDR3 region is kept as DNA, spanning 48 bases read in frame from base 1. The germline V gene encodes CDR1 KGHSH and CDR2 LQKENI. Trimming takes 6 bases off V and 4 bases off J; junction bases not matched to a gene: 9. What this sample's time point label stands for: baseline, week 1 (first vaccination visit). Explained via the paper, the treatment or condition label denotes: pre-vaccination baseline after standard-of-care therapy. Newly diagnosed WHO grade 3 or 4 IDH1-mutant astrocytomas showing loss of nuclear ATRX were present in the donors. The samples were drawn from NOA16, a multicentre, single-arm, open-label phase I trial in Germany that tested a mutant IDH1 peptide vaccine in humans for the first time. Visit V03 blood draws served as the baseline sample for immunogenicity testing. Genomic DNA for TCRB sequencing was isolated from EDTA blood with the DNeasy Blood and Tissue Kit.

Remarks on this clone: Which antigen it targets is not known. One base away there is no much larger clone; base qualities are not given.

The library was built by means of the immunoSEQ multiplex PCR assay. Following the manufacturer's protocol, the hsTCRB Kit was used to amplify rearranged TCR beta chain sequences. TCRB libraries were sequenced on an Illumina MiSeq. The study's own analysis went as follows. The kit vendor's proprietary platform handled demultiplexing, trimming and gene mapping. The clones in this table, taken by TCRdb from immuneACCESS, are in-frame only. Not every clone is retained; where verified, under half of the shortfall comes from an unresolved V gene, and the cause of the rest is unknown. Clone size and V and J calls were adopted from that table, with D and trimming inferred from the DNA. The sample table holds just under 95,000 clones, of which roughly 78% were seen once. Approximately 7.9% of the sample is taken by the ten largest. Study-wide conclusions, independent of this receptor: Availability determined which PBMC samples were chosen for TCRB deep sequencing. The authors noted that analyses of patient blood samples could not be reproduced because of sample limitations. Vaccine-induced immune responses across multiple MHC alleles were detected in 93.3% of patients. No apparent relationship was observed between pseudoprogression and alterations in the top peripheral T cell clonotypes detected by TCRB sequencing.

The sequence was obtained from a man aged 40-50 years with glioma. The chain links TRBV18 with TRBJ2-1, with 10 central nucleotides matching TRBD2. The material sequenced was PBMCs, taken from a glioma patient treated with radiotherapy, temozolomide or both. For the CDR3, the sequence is CASSRLAGAGYNEQFF. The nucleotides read TGTGCCAGCTCGCGTCTAGCGGGAGCTGGATACAATGAGCAGTTCTTC.